A selection of T cell receptor beta chains follows, all from one sample in a study of blood T cell repertoires in COVID-19. Sequencing was performed with immunoSEQ multiplex PCR; in TCRdb, only in-frame clones are kept and a portion is missing. In the table there are approximately 500,000 clones, roughly nine tenths of which are singletons. What was sequenced was peripheral blood. The receptors come from a woman aged 45-65 years with COVID-19, enrolled during active disease. Both conserved end residues are part of each CDR3. Fields, in order: V gene, CDR3 length, J gene, D gene, clone size, CDR3 DNA, CDR3 protein. A D gene is named only where the DNA matches it firmly. Expanded clones are given a class, and other clones once, few, many or no size at all.

V: TRBV19; length: 14; J: TRBJ1-6; D: TRBD1; size: .; DNA: TGTGCCAGTAGTACCGACAGGGCAAATTCACCCCTCCACTTT; CDR3: CASSTDRANSPLHF
V: TRBV28; length: 14; J: TRBJ1-5; D: .; size: .; DNA: TGTGCCAGCAGTTTAGGCAGGGCAGGCCAGCCCCAGCATTTT; CDR3: CASSLGRAGQPQHF
V: TRBV7-9; length: 13; J: TRBJ2-3; D: .; size: .; DNA: TGTGCCAGCAGCTTCGCGGGTGAGGATACGCAGTATTTT; CDR3: CASSFAGEDTQYF
V: TRBV28; length: 14; J: TRBJ1-1; D: .; size: .; DNA: TGTGCCAGCAGTTTATGGGGGCTCGGCACTGAAGCTTTCTTT; CDR3: CASSLWGLGTEAFF
V: TRBV19; length: 16; J: TRBJ1-2; D: .; size: .; DNA: TGTGCCAGTAGTGTAGGAGGCGAAGTATTTGTCTATGGCTACACCTTC; CDR3: CASSVGGEVFVYGYTF
V: TRBV4-1; length: 14; J: TRBJ2-7; D: .; size: .; DNA: TGCGCCAGCAGCCAAGTCCCAGGGCCCTACGAGCAGTACTTC; CDR3: CASSQVPGPYEQYF
V: TRBV3-1/TRBV3-2; length: 13; J: TRBJ1-1; D: TRBD1; size: .; DNA: TGTGCCAGCAGCGCACAGGGGAGCACTGAAGCTTTCTTT; CDR3: CASSAQGSTEAFF
V: TRBV5-6; length: 12; J: TRBJ1-5; D: .; size: once; DNA: TGTGCCAGCAGCTGGGGGGGTCAGCCCCAGCATTTT; CDR3: CASSWGGQPQHF
V: TRBV5-8; length: 16; J: TRBJ2-1; D: TRBD2; size: once; DNA: TGTGCCAGCAGCCCAGGGGAAACTAGCGGGTGGAATGAGCAGTTCTTC; CDR3: CASSPGETSGWNEQFF
V: TRBV19; length: 13; J: TRBJ1-3; D: .; size: .; DNA: TGTGCGTCTTCGCGGGGGTGGGGAAACACCATATATTTT; CDR3: CASSRGWGNTIYF
V: TRBV19; length: 13; J: TRBJ1-1; D: .; size: .; DNA: TGTGCCAGTAGCCTGGGTCGGGAGTTTGAAGCTTTCTTT; CDR3: CASSLGREFEAFF
V: TRBV11-2; length: 15; J: TRBJ1-6; D: TRBD1; size: .; DNA: TGTGCCAGCAGCCCGAGGACAGGCGGGTTTTCACCCCTCCACTTT; CDR3: CASSPRTGGFSPLHF
V: TRBV7-6; length: 13; J: TRBJ1-1; D: .; size: .; DNA: TGTGCCAGCAGCCCCCTCCCCAACACTGAAGCTTTCTTT; CDR3: CASSPLPNTEAFF
V: TRBV13; length: 18; J: TRBJ2-3; D: TRBD2; size: .; DNA: TGTGCCAGCAGCTTAACACGGACTAGCGGATTAGGCACAGATACGCAGTATTTT; CDR3: CASSLTRTSGLGTDTQYF
V: TRBV6-1; length: 16; J: TRBJ1-6; D: .; size: .; DNA: TGTGCCAGCAGTGAAGCGGCTGCCTCACGGGATTCACCCCTCCACTTT; CDR3: CASSEAAASRDSPLHF
V: TRBV6-5; length: 15; J: TRBJ2-3; D: .; size: once; DNA: TGTGCCAGCAGTTATTTGGCGAGCGGTACAGATACGCAGTATTTT; CDR3: CASSYLASGTDTQYF
V: TRBV28; length: 14; J: TRBJ1-2; D: TRBD1; size: .; DNA: TGTGCCAGCAGAACCCGGGACAGGGACGATGGCTACACCTTC; CDR3: CASRTRDRDDGYTF
V: TRBV9; length: 13; J: TRBJ1-2; D: .; size: .; DNA: TGTGCCAGCAGAACAACAGGGTACGGGGGCTACACCTTC; CDR3: CASRTTGYGGYTF
V: TRBV2; length: 13; J: TRBJ2-7; D: .; size: .; DNA: TGTGCCAGCAGTGACGACCGGGACTACGAGCAGTACTTC; CDR3: CASSDDRDYEQYF
V: TRBV30; length: 14; J: TRBJ2-5; D: .; size: .; DNA: TGTGCCTGGAGTCGCCGGGGGACTGCGGAGACCCAGTACTTC; CDR3: CAWSRRGTAETQYF
V: TRBV19; length: 13; J: TRBJ1-6; D: .; size: .; DNA: TGTGCCAGTAGTATAGATCGGGAGTCACCCCTCCACTTT; CDR3: CASSIDRESPLHF
V: TRBV5-4; length: 16; J: TRBJ2-2; D: TRBD1; size: .; DNA: TGTGCCAGCAGCACGAGACAGGGGGCCAACACCGGGGAGCTGTTTTTT; CDR3: CASSTRQGANTGELFF
V: TRBV7-9; length: 13; J: TRBJ1-1; D: .; size: .; DNA: TGTGCCAGCAGCCCACGGCGGGAGACTGAAGCTTTCTTT; CDR3: CASSPRRETEAFF
V: TRBV5-1; length: 14; J: TRBJ1-1; D: .; size: .; DNA: TGCGCCAGCAGCTTGCAGGGCATGAACACTGAAGCTTTCTTT; CDR3: CASSLQGMNTEAFF
V: TRBV7-4; length: 14; J: TRBJ2-7; D: TRBD1; size: .; DNA: TGTGCCAGCAGCCGGGACAGGGGTATTTATCAGCAGTACTTC; CDR3: CASSRDRGIYQQYF
V: TRBV28; length: 18; J: TRBJ2-6; D: TRBD1; size: .; DNA: TGTGCCAGCAGCCTACTTTACCAGGGGGCTTATGGGGCCAACGTCCTGACTTTC; CDR3: CASSLLYQGAYGANVLTF
V: TRBV19; length: 14; J: TRBJ1-1; D: .; size: .; DNA: TGTGCCAGTAGTATAGACTCAGGGTGGACTGAAGCTTTCTTT; CDR3: CASSIDSGWTEAFF
V: TRBV5-4; length: 15; J: TRBJ2-2; D: .; size: few; DNA: TGTGCCAGCAGCAGAGGCCGAGACCGACCCGGGGAGCTGTTTTTT; CDR3: CASSRGRDRPGELFF
V: TRBV30; length: 15; J: TRBJ1-5; D: .; size: .; DNA: TGTGCCTGGAGCCAAGAATACAGAGACAATCAGCCCCAGCATTTT; CDR3: CAWSQEYRDNQPQHF
V: TRBV23-1; length: 15; J: TRBJ1-5; D: .; size: .; DNA: TGCGCCAGCAGTCAATCGGGGGGGTACAATCAGCCCCAGCATTTT; CDR3: CASSQSGGYNQPQHF
V: TRBV30; length: 14; J: TRBJ2-2; D: TRBD2; size: .; DNA: TGTGCCACCGAACCGGGGGGGCCAGCCGGGGAGCTGTTTTTT; CDR3: CATEPGGPAGELFF
V: TRBV4-2; length: 15; J: TRBJ1-2; D: TRBD1; size: .; DNA: TGTGCCAGCAGCCAAGTCGGGACAGGGTGGGGTGGCTACACCTTC; CDR3: CASSQVGTGWGGYTF
V: TRBV2; length: 15; J: TRBJ1-1; D: .; size: .; DNA: TGTGCCAGCCTCGGAAAGAGGGCCGTGAACACTGAAGCTTTCTTT; CDR3: CASLGKRAVNTEAFF
V: TRBV27; length: 15; J: TRBJ2-5; D: TRBD2; size: .; DNA: TGTGCCAGCAGCTCCGGGACTAGCCGCCAAGAGACCCAGTACTTC; CDR3: CASSSGTSRQETQYF
V: TRBV24-1; length: 16; J: TRBJ1-1; D: .; size: .; DNA: TGTGCCACCAGTGGGATCAGTGGGCCCATGAACACTGAAGCTTTCTTT; CDR3: CATSGISGPMNTEAFF
V: TRBV7-9; length: 16; J: TRBJ2-6; D: .; size: .; DNA: TGTGCCAGCAGCTTAGGATTCCGGGCTGGGGCCAACGTCCTGACTTTC; CDR3: CASSLGFRAGANVLTF
V: TRBV5-1; length: 15; J: TRBJ1-1; D: .; size: .; DNA: TGCGCCAGCAGCTTGGTGCAGGGGTCGAACACTGAAGCTTTCTTT; CDR3: CASSLVQGSNTEAFF
V: TRBV11-2; length: 13; J: TRBJ1-2; D: .; size: .; DNA: TGTGCCAGCAGTCTTACGGGGGAATATGGCTACACCTTC; CDR3: CASSLTGEYGYTF
V: TRBV2; length: 15; J: TRBJ1-6; D: TRBD1; size: once; DNA: TGTGCCAGCATAGAAGGGGGGACAGAGAATTCACCCCTCCACTTT; CDR3: CASIEGGTENSPLHF
V: TRBV4-1; length: 14; J: TRBJ2-1; D: TRBD2; size: .; DNA: TGCGCCAGCAGCCAAAGGACTAGCATCCATGAGCAGTTCTTC; CDR3: CASSQRTSIHEQFF
V: TRBV5-1; length: 16; J: TRBJ2-2; D: .; size: .; DNA: TGCGCCAGCAGCCGCTCCGGGAGACGCGGCACCGGGGAGCTGTTTTTT; CDR3: CASSRSGRRGTGELFF
V: TRBV6-5; length: 14; J: TRBJ2-1; D: .; size: .; DNA: TGTGCCAGCAGTTACTCCGGGACAAGGAGAGAGCAGTTCTTC; CDR3: CASSYSGTRREQFF
V: TRBV10-3; length: 15; J: TRBJ1-5; D: .; size: .; DNA: TGTGCCATCAGTGAGGGGGAGGGAGCAAATCAGCCCCAGCATTTT; CDR3: CAISEGEGANQPQHF
V: TRBV5-1; length: 15; J: TRBJ1-2; D: TRBD1; size: .; DNA: TGCGCCAGCAGCCGGGACAGGGGTCTGGACTATGGCTACACCTTC; CDR3: CASSRDRGLDYGYTF
V: TRBV9; length: 14; J: TRBJ2-3; D: TRBD2; size: .; DNA: TGTGCCAGCAGTATAGCGGGGAGCACAGATACGCAGTATTTT; CDR3: CASSIAGSTDTQYF
V: TRBV25-1; length: 15; J: TRBJ2-7; D: TRBD1; size: .; DNA: TGTGCCAGCAGTGCCTCCTGGACAGGGGGCTACGAGCAGTACTTC; CDR3: CASSASWTGGYEQYF
V: TRBV7-6; length: 15; J: TRBJ1-4; D: TRBD1; size: .; DNA: TGTGCCAGCAGCCTTACCGGGACAGGGTCGAGGAAACTGTTTTTT; CDR3: CASSLTGTGSRKLFF
V: TRBV11-2; length: 14; J: TRBJ1-1; D: .; size: .; DNA: TGTGCCAGCAGCCGCCGACAGCCAAACACTGAAGCTTTCTTT; CDR3: CASSRRQPNTEAFF
V: TRBV7-2; length: 16; J: TRBJ2-7; D: .; size: .; DNA: TGTGCCAGCAGCCGCCCCGGTGGGGGGGCGAACTACGAGCAGTACTTC; CDR3: CASSRPGGGANYEQYF
V: TRBV6-5; length: 14; J: TRBJ2-3; D: TRBD1; size: .; DNA: TGTGCCAGCATGGAGGACAGGGGGCGAGATACGCAGTATTTT; CDR3: CASMEDRGRDTQYF
V: TRBV10-1; length: 19; J: TRBJ2-3; D: TRBD2; size: .; DNA: TGCGCCAGCAGTGAGTCGTTGGTAGCGGGGTACTCTAGCACAGATACGCAGTATTTT; CDR3: CASSESLVAGYSSTDTQYF
V: TRBV4-1; length: 14; J: TRBJ2-7; D: TRBD2; size: .; DNA: TGCGCCAGCAGCCCCATCCCGGGGCGGGGGAAGCAGTACTTC; CDR3: CASSPIPGRGKQYF
V: TRBV7-6; length: 13; J: TRBJ2-2; D: .; size: .; DNA: TGTGCCAGCAGCTTAGATATCACCGGGGAGCTGTTTTTT; CDR3: CASSLDITGELFF
V: TRBV10-3; length: 15; J: TRBJ1-6; D: .; size: .; DNA: TGTGCCATCGGCCGACAGACCCAATCTAATTCACCCCTCCACTTT; CDR3: CAIGRQTQSNSPLHF
V: TRBV6-5; length: 13; J: TRBJ1-2; D: TRBD1; size: .; DNA: TGTGCCAGCAGTTTTAGACAGGGTTATGGCTACACCTTC; CDR3: CASSFRQGYGYTF